This TCR beta chain stems from a study of blood T cell repertoires in COVID-19. This CDR3 region has 13 residues. Germline V CDR1 and CDR2: LNHNV, YYDKDF (reference sequence). Trimming removed 2 bases from V and 4 bases from J, with 6 bases in between. Libraries were prepared by immunoSEQ multiplex PCR; TCRdb keeps only in-frame clonotypes and omits some of them. Of about 220,000 clones in the sample, approximately 81% were seen once. The sequence came from a man between 50 and 59 years old who had recovered from COVID-19. J is TRBJ2-1 and V is TRBV15, with D perhaps matching TRBD1 (6 bases). The sequenced sample consisted of peripheral blood. In DNA, the CDR3 is TGTGCCACCAGCAGACAGGGGTACAATGAGCAGTTCTTC. It specifies CATSRQGYNEQFF.